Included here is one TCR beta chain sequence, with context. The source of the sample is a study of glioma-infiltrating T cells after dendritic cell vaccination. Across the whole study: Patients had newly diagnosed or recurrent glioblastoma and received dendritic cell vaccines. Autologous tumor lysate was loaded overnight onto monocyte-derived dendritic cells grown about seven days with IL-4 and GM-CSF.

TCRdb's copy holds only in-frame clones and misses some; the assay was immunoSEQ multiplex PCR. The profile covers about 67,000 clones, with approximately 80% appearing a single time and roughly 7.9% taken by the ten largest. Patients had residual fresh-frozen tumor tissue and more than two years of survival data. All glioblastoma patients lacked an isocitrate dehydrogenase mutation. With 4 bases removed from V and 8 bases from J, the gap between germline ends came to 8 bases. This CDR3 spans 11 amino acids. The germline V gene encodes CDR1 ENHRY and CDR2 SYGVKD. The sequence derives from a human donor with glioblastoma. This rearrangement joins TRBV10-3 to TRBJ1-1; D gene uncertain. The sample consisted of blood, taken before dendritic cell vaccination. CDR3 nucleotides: TGTGCCATCAGTGGGGCCGCCGAAGCTTTCTTT. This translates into CAISGAAEAFF.